This is a list of T cell receptor beta chains from one sample in a study of identical twins. TCRdb itself ran the 5' RACE reads through MiXCR, one entry per CDR3 protein. The sample lists around 250,000 distinct CDR3 sequences; roughly 8.7% were seen once. Separately, the same data were catalogued under a study of yellow fever vaccine responses in identical twins.

Sequenced material: CD8+ T cells sorted from blood. The receptors shown here come from a woman younger than 30 in good health. Both conserved end residues are part of each CDR3. Fields, in order: CDR3 DNA, CDR3 protein, J gene, D gene, V gene, clone size. D genes are given only for firm matches. Where a row states a size, it is once, few, many or the class of an expanded clone; other rows omit it.

cdr3_nt: TGTGCCAGCAGCGGAATGCGGGGACTCGAGCAGTACTTC
cdr3_aa: CASSGMRGLEQYF
j_call: TRBJ2-7
d_call: NA
v_call: TRBV7-2
clone_size: few

cdr3_nt: TGTGCCAGCAGCCGGAGGCCAGGGGGTGGCGATGAGCAGTTCTTC
cdr3_aa: CASSRRPGGGDEQFF
j_call: TRBJ2-1
d_call: TRBD1
v_call: TRBV11-2
clone_size: few

cdr3_nt: TGTGCCAGCAGTTTACGGGGACTAGCGGGAACCTACGAGCAGTACTTC
cdr3_aa: CASSLRGLAGTYEQYF
j_call: TRBJ2-7
d_call: TRBD2
v_call: TRBV27
clone_size: once

cdr3_nt: TGTGCCAGCAGCTTGACAGGGTTGGGGAGTGAAGCTTTCTTT
cdr3_aa: CASSLTGLGSEAFF
j_call: TRBJ1-1
d_call: TRBD1
v_call: TRBV28
clone_size: few

cdr3_nt: TGCAGCGTTGGAGGGGGTATGGCGTTCCACGAGCAGTACTTC
cdr3_aa: CSVGGGMAFHEQYF
j_call: TRBJ2-7
d_call: NA
v_call: TRBV29-1
clone_size: NA

cdr3_nt: TGTGCCAGCAGTTCAGAAACGAACTACGAGCAGTACTTC
cdr3_aa: CASSSETNYEQYF
j_call: TRBJ2-7
d_call: NA
v_call: TRBV27
clone_size: few

cdr3_nt: TGCGCCAGCAGCCAAGGAGGGGGGTCCTACAATGAGCAGTTCTTC
cdr3_aa: CASSQGGGSYNEQFF
j_call: TRBJ2-1
d_call: NA
v_call: TRBV4-3
clone_size: many

cdr3_nt: TGCAGCGTTGCCGTTCCGGAGGGACAGGGGGATATCCTCAATTATAGCTCCTACGAGCAGTACTTC
cdr3_aa: CSVAVPEGQGDILNYSSYEQYF
j_call: TRBJ2-7
d_call: TRBD1
v_call: TRBV29-1
clone_size: many

cdr3_nt: TGTGCCAGCAGCTTAGACGGGAGCCCAGATACGCAGTATTTT
cdr3_aa: CASSLDGSPDTQYF
j_call: TRBJ2-3
d_call: NA
v_call: TRBV7-2
clone_size: NA

cdr3_nt: TGCAGTGCTAGAGAATTAGATTTGGTGACTAGCGAACCCTTC
cdr3_aa: CSARELDLVTSEPF
j_call: TRBJ2-1
d_call: TRBD2
v_call: TRBV20-1
clone_size: many

cdr3_nt: TGCGCCAGCAGCTTGGCGGCGGGAGTAGGCAATGAGCAGTTCTTC
cdr3_aa: CASSLAAGVGNEQFF
j_call: TRBJ2-1
d_call: TRBD2
v_call: TRBV5-1
clone_size: many

cdr3_nt: TGTGCCAGCAGCGTAGGAGGGGGGCCCGAAAAACTGTTTTTT
cdr3_aa: CASSVGGGPEKLFF
j_call: TRBJ1-4
d_call: NA
v_call: TRBV9
clone_size: few

cdr3_nt: TGCAGTGCTAGAGATTGGCGTGGAGATACGCAGTATTTT
cdr3_aa: CSARDWRGDTQYF
j_call: TRBJ2-3
d_call: NA
v_call: TRBV20-1
clone_size: many

cdr3_nt: TGCGCCAGCAGCTGGGGACAGGGGGCCGGGGAGCTGTTTTTT
cdr3_aa: CASSWGQGAGELFF
j_call: TRBJ2-2
d_call: TRBD1
v_call: TRBV5-1
clone_size: many

cdr3_nt: TGTGCCATCCGGGACAGAGATTTCTACGAGCAGTACTTC
cdr3_aa: CAIRDRDFYEQYF
j_call: TRBJ2-7
d_call: TRBD1
v_call: TRBV10-3
clone_size: NA

cdr3_nt: TGCAGCGTCCACTTCGGGCCCCAAGAGACCCAGTACTTC
cdr3_aa: CSVHFGPQETQYF
j_call: TRBJ2-5
d_call: NA
v_call: TRBV29-1
clone_size: few

cdr3_nt: TGTGCCAGCAGTGTTGTAGCGGGGGGGCCAGTAGTTTGCACAGATACGCAGTATTTT
cdr3_aa: CASSVVAGGPVVCTDTQYF
j_call: TRBJ2-3
d_call: TRBD2
v_call: TRBV6-1
clone_size: NA

cdr3_nt: TGCGCCAGCAGCCCCGACGGGGATCGGCGGGAGACCCAGTACTTC
cdr3_aa: CASSPDGDRRETQYF
j_call: TRBJ2-5
d_call: NA
v_call: TRBV4-3
clone_size: NA

cdr3_nt: TGTGCCAGCAGTTATCCTGTTTCTTCCTACAATGAGCAGTTCTTC
cdr3_aa: CASSYPVSSYNEQFF
j_call: TRBJ2-1
d_call: NA
v_call: TRBV2
clone_size: NA

cdr3_nt: TGCAGTGCTAGAGATAATTGGGGTAGAGAGACCCAGTACTTC
cdr3_aa: CSARDNWGRETQYF
j_call: TRBJ2-5
d_call: NA
v_call: TRBV20-1
clone_size: many

cdr3_nt: TGCGCCAGCAGCCAAGATCGTGGACAGGGAGTCTACGAGCAGTACTTC
cdr3_aa: CASSQDRGQGVYEQYF
j_call: TRBJ2-7
d_call: TRBD1
v_call: TRBV4-3
clone_size: NA

cdr3_nt: TGCAGCGTTGTCGGGAGGGGTGGGTACGAGCAGTACTTC
cdr3_aa: CSVVGRGGYEQYF
j_call: TRBJ2-7
d_call: TRBD2
v_call: TRBV29-1
clone_size: few

cdr3_nt: TGTGCCAGCAGCCAAGGTCTAGCGGGTGAGACCCAGTACTTC
cdr3_aa: CASSQGLAGETQYF
j_call: TRBJ2-5
d_call: TRBD2
v_call: TRBV3-1
clone_size: few

cdr3_nt: TGTGCCAGCAGTCCAAGCGGGAACTACGAGCAGTACTTC
cdr3_aa: CASSPSGNYEQYF
j_call: TRBJ2-7
d_call: TRBD2
v_call: TRBV7-2
clone_size: NA

cdr3_nt: TGCAGCGTCGCCGGGACAGGGAAGGGGGAGCACGCAGATACGCAGTATTTT
cdr3_aa: CSVAGTGKGEHADTQYF
j_call: TRBJ2-3
d_call: TRBD1
v_call: TRBV29-1
clone_size: many

cdr3_nt: TGTGCCAGCAGCCCACTACCCGTGGATGGAACTAATGAAAAACTGTTTTTT
cdr3_aa: CASSPLPVDGTNEKLFF
j_call: TRBJ1-4
d_call: NA
v_call: TRBV7-6
clone_size: few

cdr3_nt: TGTGCCAGCAGCTCACGACAGTCCTATGGCTACACCTTC
cdr3_aa: CASSSRQSYGYTF
j_call: TRBJ1-2
d_call: NA
v_call: TRBV28
clone_size: NA

cdr3_nt: TGCGCCAGCAGCCAAGAAGAACACTCCGGAGAAGAGCAGTTCTTC
cdr3_aa: CASSQEEHSGEEQFF
j_call: TRBJ2-1
d_call: NA
v_call: TRBV4-1
clone_size: many

cdr3_nt: TGTGCCAGCAGACCCTACCTCATAGGTGGGGGTACCGGGGAGCTGTTTTTT
cdr3_aa: CASRPYLIGGGTGELFF
j_call: TRBJ2-2
d_call: NA
v_call: TRBV7-2
clone_size: few

cdr3_nt: TGTGCCAGCAGCCAAGAGGTTGGACAGGGCTCCTACGAGCAGTACTTC
cdr3_aa: CASSQEVGQGSYEQYF
j_call: TRBJ2-7
d_call: TRBD1
v_call: TRBV4-2
clone_size: many

cdr3_nt: TGTGCCAGTCCCACTAGCGGAGCATCCTACGAGCAGTACTTC
cdr3_aa: CASPTSGASYEQYF
j_call: TRBJ2-7
d_call: TRBD2
v_call: TRBV6-1
clone_size: NA

cdr3_nt: TGTGCCACCAGTGATTTGGACAGTAGGAACACCGGGGAGCTGTTTTTT
cdr3_aa: CATSDLDSRNTGELFF
j_call: TRBJ2-2
d_call: NA
v_call: TRBV24-1
clone_size: many

cdr3_nt: TGTGCCAGCAGCTCCCGGGACAGCTCTGAAGAGACCCAGTACTTC
cdr3_aa: CASSSRDSSEETQYF
j_call: TRBJ2-5
d_call: TRBD1
v_call: TRBV5-6
clone_size: few

cdr3_nt: TGCGCCAGCAGCCAAGACTGGCGAAGCTCCTACAATGAGCAGTTCTTC
cdr3_aa: CASSQDWRSSYNEQFF
j_call: TRBJ2-1
d_call: NA
v_call: TRBV4-3
clone_size: NA

cdr3_nt: TGTGCCAGCAGTTTGTTAGCGGGATGGGACACAGATACGCAGTATTTT
cdr3_aa: CASSLLAGWDTDTQYF
j_call: TRBJ2-3
d_call: TRBD2
v_call: TRBV11-2
clone_size: few

cdr3_nt: TGTGCCAGCAGCGCCGAGGCCAAAAACATTCAGTACTTC
cdr3_aa: CASSAEAKNIQYF
j_call: TRBJ2-4
d_call: NA
v_call: TRBV5-6
clone_size: NA

cdr3_nt: TGCGCCAGCAGTGGAACTGACCTCAATGAGCAGTTCTTC
cdr3_aa: CASSGTDLNEQFF
j_call: TRBJ2-1
d_call: NA
v_call: TRBV10-1
clone_size: many

cdr3_nt: TGTGCCTTCAGTTTAGATCTCGAAACTAGCGGGAGGGCCGATGAGCAGTTCTTC
cdr3_aa: CAFSLDLETSGRADEQFF
j_call: TRBJ2-1
d_call: TRBD2
v_call: TRBV11-2
clone_size: few

cdr3_nt: TGTGCTAGTGGTTTGGTGACGGGAGGTACAGATACGCAGTATTTT
cdr3_aa: CASGLVTGGTDTQYF
j_call: TRBJ2-3
d_call: TRBD2
v_call: TRBV12-5
clone_size: NA

cdr3_nt: TGTGCCAGCAGCGCTAGCAGCCGCACAGATACGCAGTATTTT
cdr3_aa: CASSASSRTDTQYF
j_call: TRBJ2-3
d_call: NA
v_call: TRBV12-3/TRBV12-4
clone_size: few

cdr3_nt: TGTGCCAGCAGCTCTGCGGCGGAGGGACTAGCGGGATTAGATACGCAGTATTTT
cdr3_aa: CASSSAAEGLAGLDTQYF
j_call: TRBJ2-3
d_call: TRBD2
v_call: TRBV5-5
clone_size: few

cdr3_nt: TGTGCCAGCAGTTTATCTGGGTCTCTATCCGAGCAGTACTTC
cdr3_aa: CASSLSGSLSEQYF
j_call: TRBJ2-7
d_call: NA
v_call: TRBV27
clone_size: NA

cdr3_nt: TGCAGCGTTGAAGATGTTGGGGTCCCCACAGATACGCAGTATTTT
cdr3_aa: CSVEDVGVPTDTQYF
j_call: TRBJ2-3
d_call: NA
v_call: TRBV29-1
clone_size: many

cdr3_nt: TGTGCCTTTGGGGACGGAAGCACAGATACGCAGTATTTT
cdr3_aa: CAFGDGSTDTQYF
j_call: TRBJ2-3
d_call: NA
v_call: TRBV30
clone_size: NA

cdr3_nt: TGCAGCGTCCCGGTAGGGGCGGGTGAGCAGTTCTTC
cdr3_aa: CSVPVGAGEQFF
j_call: TRBJ2-1
d_call: NA
v_call: TRBV29-1
clone_size: many

cdr3_nt: TGCGCCAGCAGCCAATGGCCGGGCCTAGCGGGACTTGGAAATGAGCAGTTCTTC
cdr3_aa: CASSQWPGLAGLGNEQFF
j_call: TRBJ2-1
d_call: TRBD2
v_call: TRBV4-3
clone_size: many